This T cell receptor beta chain was sequenced for a study of cytomegalovirus exposure and HLA in healthy donors. Study observations and caveats: According to an earlier analysis, most TCR beta V segments yielded productive rearrangements about 90% or about 30% of the time. A later analysis linked a missense DCLRE1C variant to TCR beta V- and J-gene trimming.

Trimming removed 3 bases from V and 0 bases from J, with 12 bases in between. The CDR3 runs 16 residues. Germline loops: CDR1 LNHDA, CDR2 SQIVND (reference sequence). Turning to this clone: Its antigen is still unknown.

Whereas donors were nominally healthy upon sampling, unrecorded immune exposures were probable. The PCR ran on 60 Vbeta and 13 Jbeta primers. Generated by immunoSEQ multiplex PCR, the TCRdb table keeps only in-frame clones and is missing some. Seen here are 140,000 to 150,000 clones, 79% observed once, and the top ten hold around 7.1%. This receptor was obtained from a woman in her forties in good health and CMV-seropositive. The source material was PBMCs. The V gene is TRBV19, the J gene TRBJ1-5; tentatively, D is TRBD1 (6 bases). The CDR3 DNA is TGTGCCAGTAGTATGGTAGGGGGGGTTAGCAATCAGCCCCAGCATTTT. This sequence encodes CASSMVGGVSNQPQHF.